These T cell receptor beta chains were read from a single sample in a study of control samples from healthy donors and cancer patients. Using immunoSEQ multiplex PCR, the repertoire was profiled, and TCRdb retains in-frame clones only, with some absent. The sample contains some 150,000 clones, roughly 95% of which appear only once. Sequenced: blood. The receptor set was obtained from a woman aged 25 to 39 in good health. Each CDR3 is given with its conserved first and last residue. Fields, in order: CDR3 protein, CDR3 DNA, V gene, J gene, clone size, D gene. D genes are given only for firm matches. Part of the rows lack a size; the others show once, few, many or a class for expanded clones.

CDR3aa: CASSQEDRGYGYTF; CDR3nt: TGCGCCAGCAGCCAAGAGGACAGAGGCTATGGCTACACCTTC; v_gene: TRBV4-1; j_gene: TRBJ1-2; abundance: NA; d_gene: NA
CDR3aa: CATSRDRGQGLNTEAFF; CDR3nt: TGTGCCACCAGCAGAGACCGGGGACAGGGATTGAACACTGAAGCTTTCTTT; v_gene: TRBV15; j_gene: TRBJ1-1; abundance: NA; d_gene: TRBD1
CDR3aa: CASSPTGISYNEQFF; CDR3nt: TGTGCCAGCTCACCAACGGGGATTTCCTACAATGAGCAGTTCTTC; v_gene: TRBV18; j_gene: TRBJ2-1; abundance: NA; d_gene: NA
CDR3aa: CASRLAGGYRQTQYF; CDR3nt: TGTGCCAGCAGACTAGCGGGGGGGTATCGACAGACCCAGTACTTC; v_gene: TRBV5-6; j_gene: TRBJ2-5; abundance: NA; d_gene: TRBD2
CDR3aa: CAIRQGHEQYF; CDR3nt: TGTGCCATCAGACAGGGCCACGAGCAGTACTTC; v_gene: TRBV10-3; j_gene: TRBJ2-7; abundance: once; d_gene: NA
CDR3aa: CAIGDNGSYEQYF; CDR3nt: TGTGCCATTGGGGACAATGGGTCCTACGAGCAGTACTTC; v_gene: TRBV28; j_gene: TRBJ2-7; abundance: once; d_gene: NA
CDR3aa: CASSLAYGEQYF; CDR3nt: TGTGCCAGCAGCTTAGCTTATGGGGAGCAGTACTTC; v_gene: TRBV7-2; j_gene: TRBJ2-7; abundance: NA; d_gene: NA
CDR3aa: CASSQETGAHTDTQYF; CDR3nt: TGCGCCAGCAGCCAAGAGACAGGGGCACACACAGATACGCAGTATTTT; v_gene: TRBV4-1; j_gene: TRBJ2-3; abundance: once; d_gene: TRBD1
CDR3aa: CASSLDSSYNEQFF; CDR3nt: TGTGCCAGCAGCTTAGACAGCTCCTACAATGAGCAGTTCTTC; v_gene: TRBV7-2; j_gene: TRBJ2-1; abundance: NA; d_gene: NA
CDR3aa: CASSTGTLRNTIYF; CDR3nt: TGTGCCAGCAGCACAGGGACCCTAAGGAACACCATATATTTT; v_gene: TRBV7-9; j_gene: TRBJ1-3; abundance: once; d_gene: NA
CDR3aa: CATEKGGTQGGYTF; CDR3nt: TGTGCCACCGAAAAAGGGGGCACACAGGGCGGCTACACCTTC; v_gene: TRBV10-3; j_gene: TRBJ1-2; abundance: NA; d_gene: TRBD1
CDR3aa: CASSGLRREGNEQFF; CDR3nt: TGTGCCAGCAGCGGCCTTCGGCGGGAAGGCAATGAGCAGTTCTTC; v_gene: TRBV11-2; j_gene: TRBJ2-1; abundance: few; d_gene: NA
CDR3aa: CASAQGRNTGELFF; CDR3nt: TGTGCCAGCGCCCAAGGGCGGAACACCGGGGAGCTGTTTTTT; v_gene: TRBV6-5; j_gene: TRBJ2-2; abundance: NA; d_gene: NA
CDR3aa: CASSQTSRDGYTF; CDR3nt: TGTGCCAGCAGTCAAACAAGCAGGGATGGCTACACCTTC; v_gene: TRBV27; j_gene: TRBJ1-2; abundance: NA; d_gene: NA
CDR3aa: CASLRDRGGNTIYF; CDR3nt: TGTGCCAGCCTCCGGGACAGAGGTGGAAACACCATATATTTT; v_gene: TRBV2; j_gene: TRBJ1-3; abundance: NA; d_gene: TRBD1
CDR3aa: CASSLRQPNTEAFF; CDR3nt: TGTGCCAGCAGTTTAAGACAGCCGAACACTGAAGCTTTCTTT; v_gene: TRBV28; j_gene: TRBJ1-1; abundance: NA; d_gene: NA
CDR3aa: CASSQDPGERNEQFF; CDR3nt: TGTGCCAGCAGCCAAGACCCTGGGGAGCGTAATGAGCAGTTCTTC; v_gene: TRBV14; j_gene: TRBJ2-1; abundance: NA; d_gene: NA
CDR3aa: CASSQVGASPLHF; CDR3nt: TGCGCCAGCAGCCAAGTGGGAGCTTCACCCCTCCACTTT; v_gene: TRBV4-1; j_gene: TRBJ1-6; abundance: NA; d_gene: NA
CDR3aa: CASSLNSDTQYF; CDR3nt: TGTGCCAGCAGCTTAAATTCAGATACGCAGTATTTT; v_gene: TRBV7-3; j_gene: TRBJ2-3; abundance: NA; d_gene: NA
CDR3aa: CAISGTGGSGANVLTF; CDR3nt: TGTGCCATCTCCGGGACAGGGGGCTCTGGGGCCAACGTCCTGACTTTC; v_gene: TRBV10-3; j_gene: TRBJ2-6; abundance: NA; d_gene: TRBD1
CDR3aa: CASSFVRGRGSNQPQHF; CDR3nt: TGTGCCAGCAGTTTTGTTCGGGGACGGGGTAGCAATCAGCCCCAGCATTTT; v_gene: TRBV28; j_gene: TRBJ1-5; abundance: NA; d_gene: NA
CDR3aa: CASSPGGSWIQETQYF; CDR3nt: TGTGCCAGCAGCCCCGGGGGTAGTTGGATCCAAGAGACCCAGTACTTC; v_gene: TRBV7-2; j_gene: TRBJ2-5; abundance: NA; d_gene: NA
CDR3aa: CASRRLAGQETQYF; CDR3nt: TGTGCCAGCAGGAGACTAGCGGGGCAAGAGACCCAGTACTTC; v_gene: TRBV11-2; j_gene: TRBJ2-5; abundance: NA; d_gene: TRBD2
CDR3aa: CATSRVVRGDGYTF; CDR3nt: TGTGCCACCAGCAGAGTGGTCAGGGGTGACGGCTACACCTTC; v_gene: TRBV15; j_gene: TRBJ1-2; abundance: NA; d_gene: NA
CDR3aa: CASHPTGGNTIYF; CDR3nt: TGTGCCAGTCACCCGACAGGGGGAAACACCATATATTTT; v_gene: TRBV6-5; j_gene: TRBJ1-3; abundance: NA; d_gene: TRBD1
CDR3aa: CASSPTNPDRNTIYF; CDR3nt: TGTGCCAGCAGCCCAACAAACCCGGACAGAAACACCATATATTTT; v_gene: TRBV7-6; j_gene: TRBJ1-3; abundance: NA; d_gene: NA
CDR3aa: CATSPGQGNSEKLFF; CDR3nt: TGTGCCACCAGTCCGGGACAGGGGAATAGTGAAAAACTGTTTTTT; v_gene: TRBV24-1; j_gene: TRBJ1-4; abundance: NA; d_gene: TRBD1
CDR3aa: CASSPPGDEQFF; CDR3nt: TGTGCCAGCAGTCCCCCGGGGGATGAGCAGTTCTTC; v_gene: TRBV12-3/TRBV12-4; j_gene: TRBJ2-1; abundance: NA; d_gene: NA
CDR3aa: CASSVGPLSEQFF; CDR3nt: TGTGCCAGCAGCGTAGGACCTCTGAGTGAGCAGTTCTTC; v_gene: TRBV9; j_gene: TRBJ2-1; abundance: NA; d_gene: NA
CDR3aa: CASSATWNEQFF; CDR3nt: TGTGCCAGCAGTGCCACGTGGAATGAGCAGTTCTTC; v_gene: TRBV28; j_gene: TRBJ2-1; abundance: NA; d_gene: NA
CDR3aa: CASSPGEEGEQYF; CDR3nt: TGTGCCAGCAGCCCCGGGGAGGAGGGCGAGCAGTACTTC; v_gene: TRBV9; j_gene: TRBJ2-7; abundance: once; d_gene: NA